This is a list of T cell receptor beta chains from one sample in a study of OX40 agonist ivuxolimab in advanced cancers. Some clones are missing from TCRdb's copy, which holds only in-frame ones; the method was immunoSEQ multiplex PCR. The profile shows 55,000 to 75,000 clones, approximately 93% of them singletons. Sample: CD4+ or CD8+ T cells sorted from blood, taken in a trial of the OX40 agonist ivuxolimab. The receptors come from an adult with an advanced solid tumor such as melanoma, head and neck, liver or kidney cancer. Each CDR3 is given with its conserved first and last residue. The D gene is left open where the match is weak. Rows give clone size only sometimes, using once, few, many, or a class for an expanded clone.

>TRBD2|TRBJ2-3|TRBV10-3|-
TGTGCCATCAGTCCCTCTAGCGGGGGGCCGTCAGATACGCAGTATTTT
CAISPSSGGPSDTQYF
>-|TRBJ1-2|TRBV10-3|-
TGTGCCATCAGTGAGAGGGGCGGAGGGGGAGACTATGGCTACACCTTC
CAISERGGGGDYGYTF
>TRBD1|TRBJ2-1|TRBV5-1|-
TGCGCCAGCAGCTTGGAGGGACAGGTTATAAATGAGCAGTTCTTC
CASSLEGQVINEQFF
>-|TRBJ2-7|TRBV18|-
TGTGCCAGCTCACAGGGGGGGACTACGATCCTACGTGAGCAGTACTTC
CASSQGGTTILREQYF
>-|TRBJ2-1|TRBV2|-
TGTGCCAGCAGTGGGGGACTGCAGCAGTTCTTC
CASSGGLQQFF
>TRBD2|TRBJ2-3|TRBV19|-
TGTGCCAGTAGTATGGGCAGTGGGGGAGGGGCAGATACGCAGTATTTT
CASSMGSGGGADTQYF
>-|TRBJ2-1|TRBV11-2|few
TGTGCCAGCAGCTTAGAAAACAGCAATGAGCAGTTCTTC
CASSLENSNEQFF
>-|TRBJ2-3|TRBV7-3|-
TGTGCCAGCAGCTTAAGTCTGCCCCCCACAGATACGCAGTATTTT
CASSLSLPPTDTQYF
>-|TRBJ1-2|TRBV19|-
TGTGCCAGTAGTATGGACAGTTACTATGGCTACACCTTC
CASSMDSYYGYTF
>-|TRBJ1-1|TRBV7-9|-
TGTGCCAGCAGCTTCAATAGGGGTAGTGACACTGAAGCTTTCTTT
CASSFNRGSDTEAFF
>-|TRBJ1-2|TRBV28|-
TGTGCCAGCAGTTTAGACAGGTATTATGGCTACACCTTC
CASSLDRYYGYTF
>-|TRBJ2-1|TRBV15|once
TGTGCCACCAGCAGAGAATGGGGCGGTGAGCAGTTCTTC
CATSREWGGEQFF
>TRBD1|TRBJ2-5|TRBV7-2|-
TGTGCCAGCAGCTTAGACAGGGGGCCCCCAGAGACCCAGTACTTC
CASSLDRGPPETQYF
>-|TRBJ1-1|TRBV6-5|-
TGTGCCAGCAGTGGGACCCGGCGCTTGAACACTGAAGCTTTCTTT
CASSGTRRLNTEAFF
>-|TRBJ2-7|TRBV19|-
TGTGCCAGTAGTATACAAGGCTACGAGCAGTACTTC
CASSIQGYEQYF
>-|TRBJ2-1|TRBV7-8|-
TGTGCCAGCAGCCCATTGAGTACGGGCAATGAGCAGTTCTTC
CASSPLSTGNEQFF
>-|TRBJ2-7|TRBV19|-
TGTGCCAGTAAGGCGGGGCCCGCCTACGAGCAGTACTTC
CASKAGPAYEQYF
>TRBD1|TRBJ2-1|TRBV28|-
TGTGCCAGCAGATTACCGGGACAGGGTCAGAATGAGCAGTTCTTC
CASRLPGQGQNEQFF
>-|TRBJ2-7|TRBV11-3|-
TGTGCCAGCAGCTTAAGCACCGAGCAGTACTTC
CASSLSTEQYF
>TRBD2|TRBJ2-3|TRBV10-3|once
TGTGCCATTAAAGGGACTAGCGGTAGCACAGATACGCAGTATTTT
CAIKGTSGSTDTQYF
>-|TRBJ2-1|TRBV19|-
TGTGCCAGTAGTATAGAGGGACCAACCCGCTCCTACAATGAGCAGTTCTTC
CASSIEGPTRSYNEQFF
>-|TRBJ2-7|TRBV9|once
TGTGCCAGCAGCGTAGGAGGTAGGGAGAATAGCTCCTACGAGCAGTACTTC
CASSVGGRENSSYEQYF
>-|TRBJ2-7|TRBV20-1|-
TGCAGTGCTCAGTTATACGAGCAGTACTTC
CSAQLYEQYF
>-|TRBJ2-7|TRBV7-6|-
TGTGCCAGCAGCTTAGAGCTCACCCCCATCCACGAGCAGTACTTC
CASSLELTPIHEQYF
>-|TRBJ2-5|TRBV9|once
TGTGCCAGCAGCCCCCATATAAAGCAAGAGACCCAGTACTTC
CASSPHIKQETQYF
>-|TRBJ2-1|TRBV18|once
TGTGCCAGCTCATACCCTAGCCCTAGCTCCTACAATGAGCAGTTCTTC
CASSYPSPSSYNEQFF
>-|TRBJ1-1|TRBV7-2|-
TGTGCCAGCAGCTTAGTCTCTATGAACACTGAAGCTTTCTTT
CASSLVSMNTEAFF
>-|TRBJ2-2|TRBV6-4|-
TGTGCCAGCAGCCGGGAGTGGGACACCGGGGAGCTGTTTTTT
CASSREWDTGELFF
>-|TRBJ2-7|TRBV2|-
TGTGCCAGCAGTGAAATCGGGACCTCCTACGAGCAGTACTTC
CASSEIGTSYEQYF
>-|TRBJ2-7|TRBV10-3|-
TGTGCCACCGCAGGGGGGACGAAAGCGGGAGAAAACTACGAGCAGTACTTC
CATAGGTKAGENYEQYF
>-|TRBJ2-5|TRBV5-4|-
TGTGCCAGCAGCCCCGACCTGACACGTCAAGAGACCCAGTACTTC
CASSPDLTRQETQYF
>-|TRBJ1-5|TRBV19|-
TGTGCCAGTAGTATTCTTCTGGACAGAAATCAGCCCCAGCATTTT
CASSILLDRNQPQHF
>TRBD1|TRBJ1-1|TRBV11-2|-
TGTGCCAGCAGCGCACAGACAGGGGGCAGTTTTAGGGCTTTCTTT
CASSAQTGGSFRAFF
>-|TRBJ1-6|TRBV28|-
TGTGCCAGTCCTTCGGGAGGTCTTAATTCACCCCTCCACTTT
CASPSGGLNSPLHF
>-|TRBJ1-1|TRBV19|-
TGTGCCAGTTTAACTTCTGGACAGCGGAACACTGAAGCTTTCTTT
CASLTSGQRNTEAFF
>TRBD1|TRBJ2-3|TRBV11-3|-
TGTGCCAGCAGCATGCTCCGGGACAGGCCCCCGATCGATACGCAGTATTTT
CASSMLRDRPPIDTQYF
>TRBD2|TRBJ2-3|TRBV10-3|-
TGTGCCATCAGTGAGTCAGTTAGCGGGGGGATCGGTACGCAGTATTTT
CAISESVSGGIGTQYF
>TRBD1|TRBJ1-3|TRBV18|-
TGTGCCAGCTCACCCCGACAGGGTGACACCATATATTTT
CASSPRQGDTIYF
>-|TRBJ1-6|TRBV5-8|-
TGTGCCAGCAGCTTGATACAGCCTAATTCACCCCTCCACTTT
CASSLIQPNSPLHF
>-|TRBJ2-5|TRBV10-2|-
TGCGCCAGCAGTGGACAGCAAGAGACCCAGTACTTC
CASSGQQETQYF
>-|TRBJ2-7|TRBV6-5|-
TGTGCCAGCAGTTACTGGGCAGGGCGTAACTCCTACGAGCAGTACTTC
CASSYWAGRNSYEQYF
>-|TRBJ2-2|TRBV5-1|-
TGCGCCAGCAGCTTAGGCCAAACCGGGGAGCTGTTTTTT
CASSLGQTGELFF
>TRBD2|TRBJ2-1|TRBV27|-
TGTGCCAGCTCACGGGGGGTGAACTCCTACAATGAGCAGTTCTTC
CASSRGVNSYNEQFF
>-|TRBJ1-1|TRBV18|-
TGTGCCAGCTCACTTGCTGTGAACACTGAAGCTTTCTTT
CASSLAVNTEAFF
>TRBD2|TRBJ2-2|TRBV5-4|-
TGTGCCAGCAGCCCTCCGGGGGGACTAGCGGGAGCCGCCGGCGGGGAGCTGTTTTTT
CASSPPGGLAGAAGGELFF
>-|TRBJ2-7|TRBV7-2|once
TGTGCCAGCAGCCCAGACAGATACGAGCAGTACTTC
CASSPDRYEQYF
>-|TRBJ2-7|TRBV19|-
TGTGCCACCTCCGATGGGACCTCCTACGAGCAGTACTTC
CATSDGTSYEQYF
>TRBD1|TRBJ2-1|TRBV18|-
TGTGCCAGCTCACGAATTCAGGGGGCGGCTGAGCAGTTCTTC
CASSRIQGAAEQFF
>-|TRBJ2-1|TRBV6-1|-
TGTGCCAGCAGTGGAGGACTAACTAGAGTCAATGAGCAGTTCTTC
CASSGGLTRVNEQFF
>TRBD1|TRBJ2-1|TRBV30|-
TGTGCCTGGAGTGTACCGGGACAGGGGCCGTTCTTC
CAWSVPGQGPFF
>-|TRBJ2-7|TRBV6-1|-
TGTGCCAGCAGTGGGTATCAGGGCAGGTACGAGCAGTACTTC
CASSGYQGRYEQYF